The next 3 T cell receptor beta chains were all read from a single sample in a study of control samples from healthy donors and cancer patients. Using immunoSEQ multiplex PCR, the repertoire was profiled, and TCRdb retains in-frame clones only, with some absent. This table has under 200,000 clones, around 88% appearing once. The sample taken for sequencing was blood. The source of these receptors is a woman in her thirties in good health.

This rearrangement joins TRBV6-5 to TRBJ1-1, with TRBD1 matching over 7 bases. Trimming took 5 bases from V and 3 from J; bases not matched to a gene: 3. CDR1 is MNHEY, CDR2 SVGAGI, per germline. The CDR3 is 13 amino acids. The DNA of the CDR3 is TGTGCCAGCAGTCCGGACAGGTACACTGAAGCTTTCTTT. Protein product: CASSPDRYTEAFF.

The chain has TRBV30 and TRBJ2-5; D ambiguous. The germline gives CDR1 GTSNPN, CDR2 SVGIG (reference sequence). V was trimmed by 4 bases and J by 7 bases, leaving 16 bases between them. The CDR3 extends over 13 amino acids. For the CDR3, the DNA is TGTGCCTGGACGGGTGGCTACGTGGGGACCCAGTACTTC. Its translation is CAWTGGYVGTQYF.

The chain employs TRBV6-1 and TRBJ1-5; weak D call: TRBD1 (6 bases). Trimming left V 4 bases short and J 5 bases short, with 18 bases between. This CDR3 is 16 amino acids long. Germline-derived CDR1 and CDR2 are MNHNS and SASEGT. The DNA for the CDR3 is TGTGCCAGCAGTGCCCTACAAGGGGGGGGCCATCAGCCCCAGCATTTT. It yields the protein CASSALQGGGHQPQHF.